This entry is about one T cell receptor beta chain. Its antigen is currently unknown. Germline V gene data show CDR1 as MDHEN and CDR2 as SYDVKM. Trimming removed 3 bases from V and 7 bases from J, with 15 bases in between. CDR3 length: 14 amino acids. This table comes from immunoSEQ multiplex PCR, and its TCRdb copy is limited to in-frame clones, with some not included. The data hold 90,000 to 95,000 clones, with about 93% observed a single time. This record comes from a study of graft-versus-host responses after intestinal transplantation. Study background: Anti-thymocyte globulin induction, then tacrolimus and steroids for about three years, went to all recipients.

This clonotype originated in a human donor who received an intestinal transplant. The V and J genes are TRBV28 and TRBJ1-1; no reliable D call. Sample: unstimulated CD8+ T cells sorted from spleen or lymph node cells, taken before intestinal transplant. The CDR3: CASSFRGGRDEAFF. CDR3 sequence (DNA): TGTGCCAGCAGTTTCCGGGGAGGGCGAGATGAAGCTTTCTTT.